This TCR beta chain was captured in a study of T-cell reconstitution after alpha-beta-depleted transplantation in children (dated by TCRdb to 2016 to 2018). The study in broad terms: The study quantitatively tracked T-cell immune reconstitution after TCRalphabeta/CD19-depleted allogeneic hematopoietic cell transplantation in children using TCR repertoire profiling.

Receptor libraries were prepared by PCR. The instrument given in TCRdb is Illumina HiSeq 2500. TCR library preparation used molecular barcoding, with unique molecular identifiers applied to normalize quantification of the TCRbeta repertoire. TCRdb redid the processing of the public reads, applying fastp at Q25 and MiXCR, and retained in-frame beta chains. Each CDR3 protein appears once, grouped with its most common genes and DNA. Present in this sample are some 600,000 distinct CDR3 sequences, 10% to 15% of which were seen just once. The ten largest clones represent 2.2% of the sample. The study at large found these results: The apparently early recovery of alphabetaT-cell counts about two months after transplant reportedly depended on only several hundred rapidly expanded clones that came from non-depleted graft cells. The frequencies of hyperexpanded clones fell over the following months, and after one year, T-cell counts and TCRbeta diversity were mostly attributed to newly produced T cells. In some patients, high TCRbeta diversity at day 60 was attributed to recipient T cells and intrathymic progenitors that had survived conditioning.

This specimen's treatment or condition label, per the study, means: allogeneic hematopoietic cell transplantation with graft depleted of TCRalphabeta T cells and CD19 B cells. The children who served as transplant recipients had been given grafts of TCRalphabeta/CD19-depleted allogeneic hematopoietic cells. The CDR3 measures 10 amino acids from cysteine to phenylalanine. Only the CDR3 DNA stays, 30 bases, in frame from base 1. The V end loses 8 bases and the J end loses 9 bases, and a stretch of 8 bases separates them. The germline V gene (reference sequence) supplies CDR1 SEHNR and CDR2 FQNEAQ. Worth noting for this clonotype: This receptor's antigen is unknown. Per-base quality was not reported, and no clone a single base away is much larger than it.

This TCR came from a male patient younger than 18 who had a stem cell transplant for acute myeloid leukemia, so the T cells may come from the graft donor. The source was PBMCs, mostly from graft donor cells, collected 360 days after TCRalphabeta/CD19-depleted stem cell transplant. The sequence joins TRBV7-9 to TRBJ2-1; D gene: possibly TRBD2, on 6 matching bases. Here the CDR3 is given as CASGGSEQFF. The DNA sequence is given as TGTGCCAGCGGGGGGAGTGAGCAGTTCTTC.